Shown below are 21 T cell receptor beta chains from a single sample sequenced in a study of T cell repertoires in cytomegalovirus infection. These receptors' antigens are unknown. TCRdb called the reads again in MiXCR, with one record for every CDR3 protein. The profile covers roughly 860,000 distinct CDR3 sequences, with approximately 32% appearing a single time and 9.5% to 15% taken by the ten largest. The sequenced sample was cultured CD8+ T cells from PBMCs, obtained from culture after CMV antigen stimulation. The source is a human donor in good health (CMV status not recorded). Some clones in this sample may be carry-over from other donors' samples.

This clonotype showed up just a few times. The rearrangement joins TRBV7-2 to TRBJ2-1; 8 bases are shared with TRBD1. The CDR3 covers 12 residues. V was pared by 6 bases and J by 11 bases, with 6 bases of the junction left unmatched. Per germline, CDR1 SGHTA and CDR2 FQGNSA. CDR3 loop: CASRYGTGKQFF. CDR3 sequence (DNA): TGTGCCAGCAGATACGGGACAGGCAAGCAGTTCTTC. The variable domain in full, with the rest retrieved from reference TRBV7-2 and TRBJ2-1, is GAGVSQSPSNKVTEKGKDVELRCDPISGHTALYWYRQSLGQGLEFLIYFQGNSAPDKSGLPSDRFSAERTGGSVSTLTIQRTQQEDSAVYLCASRYGTGKQFFGPGTRLTVL.

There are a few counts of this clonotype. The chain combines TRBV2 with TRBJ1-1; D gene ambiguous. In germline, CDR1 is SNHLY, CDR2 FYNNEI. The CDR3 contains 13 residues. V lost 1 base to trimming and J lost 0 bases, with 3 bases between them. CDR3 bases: TGTGCCAGCAGTGAAGTAATGAACACTGAAGCTTTCTTT. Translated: CASSEVMNTEAFF.

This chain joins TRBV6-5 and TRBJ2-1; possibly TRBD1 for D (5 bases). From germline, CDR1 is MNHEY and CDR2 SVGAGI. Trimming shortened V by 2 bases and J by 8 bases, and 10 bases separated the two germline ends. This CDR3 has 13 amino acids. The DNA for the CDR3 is TGTGCCAGCAGTTACAAGGGGATGGATGAGCAGTTCTTC. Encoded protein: CASSYKGMDEQFF.

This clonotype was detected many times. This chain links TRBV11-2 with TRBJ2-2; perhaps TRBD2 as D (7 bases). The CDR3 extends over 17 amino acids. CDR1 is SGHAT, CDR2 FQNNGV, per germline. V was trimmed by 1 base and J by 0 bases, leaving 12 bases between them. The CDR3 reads CASSLVSGGPNTGELFF. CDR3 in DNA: TGTGCCAGCAGCTTAGTGTCCGGGGGGCCGAACACCGGGGAGCTGTTTTTT.

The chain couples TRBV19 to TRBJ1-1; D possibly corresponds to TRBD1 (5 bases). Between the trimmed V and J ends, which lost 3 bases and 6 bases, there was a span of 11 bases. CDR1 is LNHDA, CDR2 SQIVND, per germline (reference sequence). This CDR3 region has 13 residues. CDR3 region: CASSIGQGAEAFF. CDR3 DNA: TGTGCCAGTAGTATTGGCCAGGGCGCTGAAGCTTTCTTT.

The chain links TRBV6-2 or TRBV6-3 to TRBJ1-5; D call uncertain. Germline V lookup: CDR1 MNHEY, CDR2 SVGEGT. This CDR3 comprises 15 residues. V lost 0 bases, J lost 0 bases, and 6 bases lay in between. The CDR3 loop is CASSYSSFSNQPQHF. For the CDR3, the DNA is TGTGCCAGCAGTTACTCCAGTTTTAGCAATCAGCCCCAGCATTTT.

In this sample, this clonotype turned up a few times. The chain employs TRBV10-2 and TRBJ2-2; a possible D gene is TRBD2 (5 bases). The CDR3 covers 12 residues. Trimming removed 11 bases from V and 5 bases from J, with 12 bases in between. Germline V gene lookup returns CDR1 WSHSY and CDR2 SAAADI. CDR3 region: CAHTSKTGELFF. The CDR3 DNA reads TGCGCCCATACTAGTAAAACCGGGGAGCTGTTTTTT.

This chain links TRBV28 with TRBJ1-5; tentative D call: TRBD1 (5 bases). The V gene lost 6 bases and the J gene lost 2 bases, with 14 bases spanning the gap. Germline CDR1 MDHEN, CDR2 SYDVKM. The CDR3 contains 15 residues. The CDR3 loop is CASRLQDPRNQPQHF. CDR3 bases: TGTGCCAGCAGATTACAGGACCCCCGCAATCAGCCCCAGCATTTT.

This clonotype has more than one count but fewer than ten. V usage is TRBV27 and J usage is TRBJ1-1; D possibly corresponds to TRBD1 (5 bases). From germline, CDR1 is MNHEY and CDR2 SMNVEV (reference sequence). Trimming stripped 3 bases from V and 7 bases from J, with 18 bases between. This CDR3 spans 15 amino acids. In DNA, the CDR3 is TGTGCCAGCAGTTTGGTCAGGGTCTTCCGGGGTGAAGCTTTCTTT. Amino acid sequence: CASSLVRVFRGEAFF.

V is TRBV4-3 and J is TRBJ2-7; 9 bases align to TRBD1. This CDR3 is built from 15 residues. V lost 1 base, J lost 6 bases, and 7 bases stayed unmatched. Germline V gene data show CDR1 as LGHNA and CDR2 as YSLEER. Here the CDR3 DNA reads TGCGCCAGCAGCCAAGGATCCGGGACAGGGCGCGAGCAGTACTTC. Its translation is CASSQGSGTGREQYF.

In nucleotides, the CDR3 is TGTGCCACCAGTGATTTTCGACAGTCGAACACCGGGGAGCTGTTTTTT. Amino acids: CATSDFRQSNTGELFF. This chain links TRBV24-1 with TRBJ2-2; D might be TRBD1 (5 bases). The germline gives CDR1 KGHDR, CDR2 SFDVKD. CDR3 size: 16 residues. Trimming took off 1 base at V and 0 bases at J, with 8 bases between the two ends.

The CDR3 DNA reads TGCGCCAGCAGCCGATCTCCTCCGGGACAGGATTATTCACCCCTCCACTTT. Translating it yields CASSRSPPGQDYSPLHF. This chain joins TRBV4-1 and TRBJ1-6, with 8 positions matching TRBD1. Trimming at V came to 4 bases and at J to 8 bases, leaving 13 bases not matched to a gene. The length of the CDR3 is 17 residues. The V gene's germline CDR1 is MGHRA and CDR2 YSYEKL.

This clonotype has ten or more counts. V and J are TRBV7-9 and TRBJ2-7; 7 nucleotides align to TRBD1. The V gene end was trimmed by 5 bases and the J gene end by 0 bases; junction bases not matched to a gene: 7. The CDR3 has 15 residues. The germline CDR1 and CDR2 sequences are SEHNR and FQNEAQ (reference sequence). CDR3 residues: CASSADRASSYEQYV. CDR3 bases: TGTGCCAGCAGCGCAGACAGGGCAAGCTCCTACGAGCAGTACGTC.

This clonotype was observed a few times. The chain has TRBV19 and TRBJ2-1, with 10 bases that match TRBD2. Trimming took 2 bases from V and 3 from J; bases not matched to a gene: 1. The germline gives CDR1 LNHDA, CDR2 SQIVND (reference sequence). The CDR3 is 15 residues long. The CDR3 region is CASSILAGDYNEQFF. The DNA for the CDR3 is TGTGCCAGTAGTATACTAGCGGGGGACTACAATGAGCAGTTCTTC. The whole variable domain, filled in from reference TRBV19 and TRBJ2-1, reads DGGITQSPKYLFRKEGQNVTLSCEQNLNHDAMYWYRQDPGQGLRLIYYSQIVNDFQKGDIAEGYSVSREKKESFPLTVTSAQKNPTAFYLCASSILAGDYNEQFFGPGTRLTVL.

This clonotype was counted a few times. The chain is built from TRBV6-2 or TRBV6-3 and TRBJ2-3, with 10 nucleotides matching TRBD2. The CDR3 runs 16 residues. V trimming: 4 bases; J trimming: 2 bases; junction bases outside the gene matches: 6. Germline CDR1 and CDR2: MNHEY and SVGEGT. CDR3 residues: CASSLTSGDNTDTQYF. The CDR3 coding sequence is TGTGCCAGCAGTTTAACTAGCGGGGACAACACAGATACGCAGTATTTT.

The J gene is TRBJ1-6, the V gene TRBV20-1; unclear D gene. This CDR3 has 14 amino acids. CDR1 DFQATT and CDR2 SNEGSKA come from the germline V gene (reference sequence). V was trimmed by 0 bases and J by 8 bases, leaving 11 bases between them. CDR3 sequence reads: CSARDSQEYSPLHF. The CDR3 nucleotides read TGCAGTGCTAGAGATAGCCAGGAGTATTCACCCCTCCACTTT.

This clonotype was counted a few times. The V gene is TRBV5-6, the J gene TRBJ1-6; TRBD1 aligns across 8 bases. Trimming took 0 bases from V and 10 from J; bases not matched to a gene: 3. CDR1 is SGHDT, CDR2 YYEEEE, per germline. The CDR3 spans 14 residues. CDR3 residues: CASSLEDRGSPLHF. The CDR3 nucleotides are TGTGCCAGCAGCTTGGAAGACAGGGGATCACCCCTCCACTTT.

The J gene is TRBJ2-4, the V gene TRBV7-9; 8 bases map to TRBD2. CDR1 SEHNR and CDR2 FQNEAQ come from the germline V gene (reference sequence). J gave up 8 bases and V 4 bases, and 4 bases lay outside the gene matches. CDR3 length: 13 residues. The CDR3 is CASSSGLDDIQYF. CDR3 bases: TGTGCCAGCAGCTCGGGACTAGACGACATTCAGTACTTC. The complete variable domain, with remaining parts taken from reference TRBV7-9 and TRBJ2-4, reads DTGVSQNPRHKITKRGQNVTFRCDPISEHNRLYWYRQTLGQGPEFLTYFQNEAQLEKSRLLSDRFSAERPKGSFSTLEIQRTEQGDSAMYLCASSSGLDDIQYFGAGTRLSVL.

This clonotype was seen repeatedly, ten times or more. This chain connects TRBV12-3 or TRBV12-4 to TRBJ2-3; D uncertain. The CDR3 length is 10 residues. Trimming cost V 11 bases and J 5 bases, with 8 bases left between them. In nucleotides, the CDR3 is TGTGCCTCCGCAGTAGATACGCAGTATTTT. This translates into CASAVDTQYF.

CDR3 coding DNA: TGTGCCAGCTCCAGGGAAAGCGAGCAGTACGTC. This sequence encodes CASSRESEQYV. The V call is TRBV6-1, the J call TRBJ2-7; D perhaps matches TRBD1 (5 bases). The germline CDR1 and CDR2 sequences are MNHNS and SASEGT. Trimming pared 8 bases from V and 6 bases from J, leaving 11 bases between. The CDR3 length is 11 residues.

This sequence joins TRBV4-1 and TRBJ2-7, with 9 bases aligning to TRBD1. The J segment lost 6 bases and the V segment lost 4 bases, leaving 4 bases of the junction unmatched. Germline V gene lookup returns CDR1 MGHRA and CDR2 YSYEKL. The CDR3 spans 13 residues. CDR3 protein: CASSLGTGSEQYF. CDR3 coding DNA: TGCGCCAGCAGCCTAGGGACAGGGAGCGAGCAGTACTTC.